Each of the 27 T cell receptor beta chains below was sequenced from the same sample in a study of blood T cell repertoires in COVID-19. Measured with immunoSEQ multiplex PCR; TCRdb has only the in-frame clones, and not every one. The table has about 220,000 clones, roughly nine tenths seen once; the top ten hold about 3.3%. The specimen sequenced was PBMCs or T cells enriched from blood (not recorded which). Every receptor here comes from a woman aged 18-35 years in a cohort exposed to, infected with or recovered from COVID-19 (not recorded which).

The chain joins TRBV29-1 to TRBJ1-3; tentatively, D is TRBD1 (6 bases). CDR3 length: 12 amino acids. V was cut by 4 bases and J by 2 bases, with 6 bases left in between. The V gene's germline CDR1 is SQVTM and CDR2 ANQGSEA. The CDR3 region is CSVAGAGNTIYF. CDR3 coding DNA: TGCAGCGTTGCAGGGGCTGGAAACACCATATATTTT.

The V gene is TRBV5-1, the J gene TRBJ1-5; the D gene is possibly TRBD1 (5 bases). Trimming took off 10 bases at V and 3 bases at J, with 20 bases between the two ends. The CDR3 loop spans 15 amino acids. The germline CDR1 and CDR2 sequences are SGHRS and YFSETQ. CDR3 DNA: TGCGCCTCTCCCTGGGGGGAGGAGGACAATCAGCCCCAGCATTTT. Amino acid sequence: CASPWGEEDNQPQHF.

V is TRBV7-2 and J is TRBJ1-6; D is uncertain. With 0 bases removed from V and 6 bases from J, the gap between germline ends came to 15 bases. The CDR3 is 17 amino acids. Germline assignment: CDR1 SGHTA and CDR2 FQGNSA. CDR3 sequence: CASSLAGRQVPNSPLHF. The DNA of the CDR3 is TGTGCCAGCAGCTTAGCGGGGAGGCAGGTCCCTAATTCACCCCTCCACTTT.

Written as DNA, the CDR3 is TGTGCCACCCGGAGCCCTAGCACAGATACGCAGTATTTT. As protein: CATRSPSTDTQYF. This rearrangement joins TRBV24-1 to TRBJ2-3; D ambiguous. CDR1 is KGHDR and CDR2 is SFDVKD in the germline V gene. There are 13 residues in the CDR3. The ends were cut back, 9 bases at V and 0 bases at J, with 9 bases in the middle.

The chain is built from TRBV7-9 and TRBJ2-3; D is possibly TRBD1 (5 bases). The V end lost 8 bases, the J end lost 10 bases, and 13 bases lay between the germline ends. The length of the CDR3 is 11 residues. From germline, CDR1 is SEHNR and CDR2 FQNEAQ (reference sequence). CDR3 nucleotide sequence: TGTGCCAGCTTACCTCTCAGGGCGCAGTATTTT. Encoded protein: CASLPLRAQYF.

Written as DNA, the CDR3 is TGTGCCACCAGGGACAGTGCTACCTCTGGAAACACCATATATTTT. It encodes CATRDSATSGNTIYF. V and J are TRBV15 and TRBJ1-3; a possible D gene is TRBD1 (6 bases). The ends were cut back, 6 bases at V and 0 bases at J, with 12 bases in the middle. Germline assignment: CDR1 LNHNV and CDR2 YYDKDF (reference sequence). The CDR3 is 15 amino acids. Together with reference TRBV15 and TRBJ1-3, the CDR3 gives the full variable domain: DAMVIQNPRYQVTQFGKPVTLSCSQTLNHNVMYWYQQKSSQAPKLLFHYYDKDFNNEADTPDNFQSRRPNTSFCFLDIRSPGLGDTAMYLCATRDSATSGNTIYFGEGSWLTVV.

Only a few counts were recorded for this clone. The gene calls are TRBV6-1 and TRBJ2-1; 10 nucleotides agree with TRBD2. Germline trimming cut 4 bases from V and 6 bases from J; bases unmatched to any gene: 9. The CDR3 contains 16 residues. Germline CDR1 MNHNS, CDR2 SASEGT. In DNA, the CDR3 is TGTGCCAGCAGTGTGTTACTAGCGGGGTCAGGCAATGAGCAGTTCTTC. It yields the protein CASSVLLAGSGNEQFF.

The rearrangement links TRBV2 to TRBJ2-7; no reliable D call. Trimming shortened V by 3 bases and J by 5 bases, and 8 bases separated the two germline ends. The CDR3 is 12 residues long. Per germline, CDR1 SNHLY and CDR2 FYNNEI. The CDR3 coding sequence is TGTGCCAGCAGTGAGATCGAGCACGAGCAGTACTTC. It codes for CASSEIEHEQYF.

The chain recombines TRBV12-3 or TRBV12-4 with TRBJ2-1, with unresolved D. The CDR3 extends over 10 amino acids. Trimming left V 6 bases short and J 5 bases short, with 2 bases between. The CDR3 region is CASSDNEQFF. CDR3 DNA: TGTGCCAGCAGCGACAATGAGCAGTTCTTC.

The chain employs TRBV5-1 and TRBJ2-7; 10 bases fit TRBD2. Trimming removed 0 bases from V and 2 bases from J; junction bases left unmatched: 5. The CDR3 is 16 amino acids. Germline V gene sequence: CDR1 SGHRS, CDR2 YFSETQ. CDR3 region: CASSLELAGFAYEQYF. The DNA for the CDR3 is TGCGCCAGCAGCTTGGAACTAGCGGGATTCGCCTACGAGCAGTACTTC.

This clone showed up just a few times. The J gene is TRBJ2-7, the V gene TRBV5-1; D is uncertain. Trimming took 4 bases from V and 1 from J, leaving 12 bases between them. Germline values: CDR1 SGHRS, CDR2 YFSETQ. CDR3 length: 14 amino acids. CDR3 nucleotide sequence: TGCGCCAGCAGCCCGCACTTAGATTCCTACGAGCAGTACTTC. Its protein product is CASSPHLDSYEQYF. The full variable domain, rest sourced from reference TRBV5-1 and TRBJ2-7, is KAGVTQTPRYLIKTRGQQVTLSCSPISGHRSVSWYQQTPGQGLQFLFEYFSETQRNKGNFPGRFSGRQFSNSRSEMNVSTLELGDSALYLCASSPHLDSYEQYFGPGTRLTVT.

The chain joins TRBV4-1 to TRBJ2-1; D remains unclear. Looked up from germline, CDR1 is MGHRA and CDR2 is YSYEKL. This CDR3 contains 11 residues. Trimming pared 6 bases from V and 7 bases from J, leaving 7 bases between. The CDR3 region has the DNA TGCGCCAGCAGTACTACGAATGAGCAGTTCTTC. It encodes CASSTTNEQFF.

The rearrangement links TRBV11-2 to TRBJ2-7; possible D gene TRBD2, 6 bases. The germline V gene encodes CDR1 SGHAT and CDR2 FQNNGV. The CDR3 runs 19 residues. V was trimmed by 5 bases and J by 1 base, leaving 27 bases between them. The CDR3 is CASSLPSVQTRLTSYEQYF. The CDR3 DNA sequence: TGTGCCAGCAGCCTCCCTAGCGTCCAAACCAGGCTAACTTCCTACGAGCAGTACTTC.

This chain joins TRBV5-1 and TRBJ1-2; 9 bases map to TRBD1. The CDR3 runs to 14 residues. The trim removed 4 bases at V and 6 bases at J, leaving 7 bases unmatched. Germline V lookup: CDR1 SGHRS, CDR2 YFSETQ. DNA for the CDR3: TGCGCCAGCAGCGCTTCCGGGACAGGGAATGGCTACACCTTC. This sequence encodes CASSASGTGNGYTF.

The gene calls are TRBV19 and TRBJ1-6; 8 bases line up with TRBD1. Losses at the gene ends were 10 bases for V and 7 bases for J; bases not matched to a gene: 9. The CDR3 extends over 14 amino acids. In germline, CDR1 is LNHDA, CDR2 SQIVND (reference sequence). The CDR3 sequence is CATSKTGANSPLHF. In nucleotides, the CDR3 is TGTGCCACTTCAAAGACAGGGGCCAATTCACCCCTCCACTTT. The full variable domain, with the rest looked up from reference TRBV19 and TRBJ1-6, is DGGITQSPKYLFRKEGQNVTLSCEQNLNHDAMYWYRQDPGQGLRLIYYSQIVNDFQKGDIAEGYSVSREKKESFPLTVTSAQKNPTAFYLCATSKTGANSPLHFGNGTRLTVT.

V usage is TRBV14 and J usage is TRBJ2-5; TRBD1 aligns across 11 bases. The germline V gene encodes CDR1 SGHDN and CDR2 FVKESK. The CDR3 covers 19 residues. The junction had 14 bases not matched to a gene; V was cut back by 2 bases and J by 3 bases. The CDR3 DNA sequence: TGTGCCAGCAGCCAAATACCCTGGACAGGGGGCAGTTTGGAAGAGACCCAGTACTTC. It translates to CASSQIPWTGGSLEETQYF.

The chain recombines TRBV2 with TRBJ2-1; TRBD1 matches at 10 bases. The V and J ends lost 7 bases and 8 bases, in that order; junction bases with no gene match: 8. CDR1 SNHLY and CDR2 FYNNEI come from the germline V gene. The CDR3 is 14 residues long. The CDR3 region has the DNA TGTGCCAGCAACCCGGGACAGGGGAAGGATGAGCAGTTCTTC. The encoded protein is CASNPGQGKDEQFF.

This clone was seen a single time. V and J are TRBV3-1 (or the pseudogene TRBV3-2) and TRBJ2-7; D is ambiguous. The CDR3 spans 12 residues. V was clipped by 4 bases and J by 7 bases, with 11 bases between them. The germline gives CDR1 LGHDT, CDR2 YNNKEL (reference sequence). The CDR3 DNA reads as TGTGCCAGCAGCCGACTGGTTGGGGAGCAGTACTTC. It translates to CASSRLVGEQYF.

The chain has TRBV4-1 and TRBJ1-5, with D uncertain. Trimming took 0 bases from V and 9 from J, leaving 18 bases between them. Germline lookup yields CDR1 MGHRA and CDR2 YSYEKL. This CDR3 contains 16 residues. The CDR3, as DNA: TGCGCCAGCAGCCAAGACCGCGGGCCGTCTATCCGGCCCCAGCATTTT. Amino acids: CASSQDRGPSIRPQHF.

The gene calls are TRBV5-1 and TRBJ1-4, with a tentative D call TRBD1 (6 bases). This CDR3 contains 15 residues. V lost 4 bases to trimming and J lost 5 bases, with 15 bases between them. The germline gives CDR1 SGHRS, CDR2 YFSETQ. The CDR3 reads CASSLQGQGNEKLFF. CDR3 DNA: TGCGCCAGCAGCCTCCAGGGGCAGGGGAATGAAAAACTGTTTTTT.

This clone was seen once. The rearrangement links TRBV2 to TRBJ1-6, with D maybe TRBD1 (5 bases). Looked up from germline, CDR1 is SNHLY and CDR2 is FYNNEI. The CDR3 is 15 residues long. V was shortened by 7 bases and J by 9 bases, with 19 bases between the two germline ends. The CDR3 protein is CASIPREGNLSPLHF. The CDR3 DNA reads TGTGCCAGCATACCGCGGGAGGGGAATCTTTCACCCCTCCACTTT.

CDR3: CASTGGPGNTIYF. CDR3 bases: TGTGCCTCCACGGGGGGGCCTGGAAACACCATATATTTT. The genes are TRBV19 and TRBJ1-3, with D possibly being TRBD1 (6 bases). The V gene lost 11 bases and the J gene lost 2 bases, with 13 bases spanning the gap. CDR1 LNHDA and CDR2 SQIVND come from the germline V gene (reference sequence). The CDR3 is 13 residues long.

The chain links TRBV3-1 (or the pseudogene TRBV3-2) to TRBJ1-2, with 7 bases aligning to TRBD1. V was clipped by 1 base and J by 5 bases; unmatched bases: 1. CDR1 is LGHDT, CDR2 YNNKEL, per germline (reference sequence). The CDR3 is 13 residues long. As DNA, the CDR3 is TGTGCCAGCAGCCAAGTGACAGGGTATGGCTACACCTTC. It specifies CASSQVTGYGYTF.

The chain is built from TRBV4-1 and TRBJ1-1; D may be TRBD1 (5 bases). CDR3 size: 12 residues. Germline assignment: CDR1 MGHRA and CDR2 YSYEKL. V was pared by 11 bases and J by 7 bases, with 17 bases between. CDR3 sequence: CASQGDGGEAFF. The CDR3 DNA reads TGCGCCTCTCAAGGGGACGGGGGTGAAGCTTTCTTT.

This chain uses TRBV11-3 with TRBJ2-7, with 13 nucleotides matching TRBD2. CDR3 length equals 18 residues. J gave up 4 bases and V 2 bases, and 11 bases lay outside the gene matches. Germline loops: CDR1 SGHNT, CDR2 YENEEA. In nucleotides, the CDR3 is TGTGCCAGCAGCTTATCACTGGGGGGACTAGCGGGACCTTACGAGCAGTACTTC. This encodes CASSLSLGGLAGPYEQYF. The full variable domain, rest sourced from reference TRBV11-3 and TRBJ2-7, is EAGVVQSPRYKIIEKKQPVAFWCNPISGHNTLYWYLQNLGQGPELLIRYENEEAVDDSQLPKDRFSAERLKGVDSTLKIQPAELGDSAVYLCASSLSLGGLAGPYEQYFGPGTRLTVT.

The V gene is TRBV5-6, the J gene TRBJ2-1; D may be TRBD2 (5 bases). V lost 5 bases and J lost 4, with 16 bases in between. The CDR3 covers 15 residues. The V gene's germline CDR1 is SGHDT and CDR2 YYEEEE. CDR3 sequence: CASSNLAGDYNEQFF. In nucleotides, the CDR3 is TGTGCCAGCAGTAACCTAGCAGGAGATTACAATGAGCAGTTCTTC.

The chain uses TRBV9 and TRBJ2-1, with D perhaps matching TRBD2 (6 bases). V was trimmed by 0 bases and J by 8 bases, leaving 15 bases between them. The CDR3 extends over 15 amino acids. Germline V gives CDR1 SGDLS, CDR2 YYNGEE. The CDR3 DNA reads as TGTGCCAGCAGCGTAGGGGGGGACCTTACCCATGAGCAGTTCTTC. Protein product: CASSVGGDLTHEQFF.